This T cell receptor beta chain appears in the sequencing data of a study of T cell responses to AZD1222 COVID-19 vaccine (dated by TCRdb to the early 2020s). Study-wide context: Because spike-specific TCR depth and breadth did not differ between the two schedules, AZD1222 recipients who got a second dose at roughly 4 weeks were pooled with those who got a second dose at roughly 12 weeks. A total of approximately 230 trial participants underwent TCR sequencing, of whom 207 received two doses of AZD1222 and approximately 25 received two doses of the MenACWY control vaccine. Enrollment into the trials was organized by age into subgroups of 18-55, 56-69 and 70-plus years, and those subgroups contained roughly 140, 27 and 60 TCR-sequenced participants, respectively.

Read against the paper, the sample's time point label means: baseline before first vaccination. Vaccinee samples came from UK trials COV001 and COV002, including a single-blind randomized controlled phase 2/3 trial of AZD1222 (ChAdOx1 nCoV-19) in healthy adults. Trial participant PBMC samples were collected at day 0 and day 28 after the second dose for TCRbeta chain sequencing. Measured from the cysteine to the phenylalanine, the CDR3 is 16 residues long. Solely the CDR3 DNA is kept, with 48 bases framed from the first base. According to the germline V gene, CDR1 reads MDHEN and CDR2 reads SYDVKM. Here V drops 4 bases and J drops 3 bases, and the junction holds 11 bases not matched to any gene. What the research found in general, with its limitations: The 56-69-year group was small, and its depth increase did not reach significance, likely because of low power. The vaccine-associated CD4 TCRs covered the entire spike protein, and the dominant responses fell in regions 160-218 and 743-854. Because no samples from the day 14 peak response were available, repertoires could be characterized only after the peak T cell response. Conclusions about previously exposed vaccinees were limited because only 6 or 7 AZD1222 recipients were SARS-CoV-2 seropositive at baseline. Participants were mostly white British, with more females than males. The authors suggested clonal diversity may have been underestimated. Reportedly, almost half of the unique spike-specific TCRs recognized epitopes lying outside the regions that are mutated in the B.1.351 and B.1.1.7 variants. Spike-specific TCR breadth and depth rose significantly after two AZD1222 doses compared with day 0 and with MenACWY recipients.

The CDR3 regions of human TCRbeta chains were subjected to immunosequencing. Processing in the source paper ran as follows. TCRs in the repertoires were compared against a reference library of SARS-CoV-2-specific TCRs that had been generated with the MIRA antigen-specificity platform. Breadth was defined as the fraction of unique TCRs that were SARS-CoV-2-associated, and depth was defined as the fraction of total T cells that were SARS-CoV-2-associated. Using the MIRA data, every spike-specific TCR was mapped to the spike region that the TCR reacted to and assigned to either a CD4 or a CD8 class. Log10-transformed breadth and depth values were compared by one-way ANOVA with Sidak's multiple comparisons tests. The immuneACCESS repertoire file appears here via TCRdb, limited to in-frame rearrangements. These files lack a portion of the clones; in checked studies, under half of the deficit traces to unresolved V genes, and the cause of the others is not known. The DNA was the basis for D and trimming; V, J and clone size are from that table. In this sample the table shows 77,000 or so clones, about 91% of which occur a single time. About 20% of the sample comes from the top ten.

Note on this clone: The specificity of this receptor is unknown. No clone much larger than this one lies a single base away; base qualities are absent.

This receptor was obtained from an adult in good health. The sequence links TRBV28 to TRBJ2-7; 8 bases in between match TRBD2. The sequencing here drew on peripheral blood, taken on day 0 of AZD1222 vaccination. The DNA reads as follows: TGTGCCAGCAGTTCCTTTCGGGAGGGCCAATTCTACGAGCAGTACTTC. Translation gives CASSSFREGQFYEQYF.